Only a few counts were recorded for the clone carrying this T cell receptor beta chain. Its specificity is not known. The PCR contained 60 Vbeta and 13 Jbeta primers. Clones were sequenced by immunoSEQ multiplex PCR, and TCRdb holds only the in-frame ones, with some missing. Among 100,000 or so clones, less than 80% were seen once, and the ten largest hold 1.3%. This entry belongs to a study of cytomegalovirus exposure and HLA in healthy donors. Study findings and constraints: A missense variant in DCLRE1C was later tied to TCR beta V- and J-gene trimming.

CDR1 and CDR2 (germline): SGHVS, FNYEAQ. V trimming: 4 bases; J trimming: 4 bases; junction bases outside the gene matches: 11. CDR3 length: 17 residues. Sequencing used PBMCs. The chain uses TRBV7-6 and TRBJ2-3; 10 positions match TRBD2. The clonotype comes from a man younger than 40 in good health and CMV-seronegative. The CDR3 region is CASSSLQVAGGADTQYF. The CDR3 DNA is TGTGCCAGCAGCTCCCTCCAGGTAGCGGGAGGCGCAGATACGCAGTATTTT.